This T cell receptor (beta chain) was sequenced during a study of early T cells in non-severe SARS-CoV-2 infection. TCRdb processed the 5' RACE reads anew with MiXCR; each CDR3 protein has one entry. The sample records tens of thousands of distinct CDR3 sequences, around 5% being singletons. Losses at the gene ends were 5 bases for V and 5 bases for J; bases not matched to a gene: 14. CDR1 is MNHEY and CDR2 is SMNVEV in the germline V gene (reference sequence). There are 19 residues in the CDR3. This clonotype occurred many times. The sequencing input was whole blood. This chain joins TRBV27 and TRBJ2-1, with 14 positions matching TRBD2. The sequence was collected from an adult who was a healthcare worker with PCR-confirmed SARS-CoV-2 infection or an uninfected control (not recorded which). CDR3 bases: TGTGCCAGCAGTCTCACCCCGGGACTAGCGGGAGTGGCGGACAATGAGCAGTTCTTC. It encodes CASSLTPGLAGVADNEQFF.